What follows are 17 T cell receptor beta chains derived from one specimen sequenced in a study of cytomegalovirus exposure and HLA in healthy donors. A multiplex PCR was run with 60 Vbeta primers and 13 Jbeta primers. Only in-frame clones appear in the TCRdb table, and some are missing; sequencing was by immunoSEQ multiplex PCR. The profile shows about 190,000 clones, more than 85% of them singletons. The specimen was PBMCs. These receptors were taken from a woman in her late teens or twenties in good health and CMV-seronegative.

The V gene is TRBV2, the J gene TRBJ1-5, with TRBD1 matching 8 bases. V lost 6 bases, J lost 6 bases, and 4 bases stayed unmatched. The V gene's germline CDR1 is SNHLY and CDR2 FYNNEI. The CDR3 runs to 13 residues. The CDR3 DNA reads as TGTGCCAGCAGAGGACAGGGTAGTCAGCCCCAGCATTTT. Its protein is CASRGQGSQPQHF. The full variable domain, in which reference TRBV2 and TRBJ1-5 provide the parts outside the CDR3, is EPEVTQTPSHQVTQMGQEVILRCVPISNHLYFYWYRQILGQKVEFLVSFYNNEISEKSEIFDDQFSVERPDGSNFTLKIRSTKLEDSAMYFCASRGQGSQPQHFGDGTRLSIL.

The rearrangement joins TRBV2 to TRBJ2-7; 9 bases match TRBD1. The CDR3 length is 15 residues. Germline lookup yields CDR1 SNHLY and CDR2 FYNNEI. V was pared by 6 bases and J by 4 bases, with 10 bases of the junction left unmatched. The CDR3 protein is CASRETGGKAYEQYF. DNA for the CDR3: TGTGCCAGCAGAGAAACAGGGGGCAAAGCTTACGAGCAGTACTTC.

CDR3 sequence reads: CASSVDAGPGRYGYTF. CDR3 in DNA: TGTGCCAGCAGCGTAGACGCGGGTCCGGGGAGATATGGCTACACCTTC. This chain uses TRBV9 with TRBJ1-2; D is undetermined. The V gene's germline CDR1 is SGDLS and CDR2 YYNGEE. The CDR3 spans 16 residues. Between the trimmed V and J ends, which lost 0 bases and 5 bases, there was a span of 17 bases.

This clone was detected only once. The CDR3 DNA sequence: TGTGCCAGCAGCTTAGCAGGGGGAAACTATGGCTACACCTTC. Amino acid sequence: CASSLAGGNYGYTF. The rearrangement joins TRBV7-9 to TRBJ1-2; maybe TRBD1 (6 bases). Germline V gives CDR1 SEHNR, CDR2 FQNEAQ (reference sequence). The V end was cut by 0 bases, the J end by 2 bases, with 7 bases between. The CDR3 totals 14 residues.

CDR3 region: CASSSDLAGVYNEQFF. The DNA of the CDR3 is TGTGCCAGCAGCTCAGATCTAGCGGGAGTCTACAATGAGCAGTTCTTC. The genes are TRBV7-6 and TRBJ2-1, with 10 nucleotides matching TRBD2. The V segment lost 4 bases and the J segment 3 bases; nucleotides outside the gene matches: 6. Germline V lookup: CDR1 SGHVS, CDR2 FNYEAQ. This CDR3 comprises 16 residues.

The genes are TRBV6-5 and TRBJ1-2, with D unresolved. Germline lookup yields CDR1 MNHEY and CDR2 SVGAGI. Trimming took 6 bases from V and 0 from J, leaving 8 bases between them. The CDR3 runs to 13 residues. The CDR3 DNA reads TGTGCCAGCAGAACCGGGTCTAACTATGGCTACACCTTC. Translating gives CASRTGSNYGYTF.

The CDR3 coding sequence is TGTGCCAGCAGCCCCGGGACAGGGGCTGAAAAACTGTTTTTT. Protein product: CASSPGTGAEKLFF. This sequence joins TRBV6-1 and TRBJ1-4; 10 bases map to TRBD1. With V trimmed by 6 bases and J by 7 bases, 5 bases remained unmatched. This CDR3 contains 14 residues. Germline CDR1 is MNHNS and CDR2 is SASEGT.

V usage is TRBV11-2 and J usage is TRBJ1-1, with D hard to call. The CDR3 spans 15 residues. The V end lost 4 bases, the J end lost 1 base, and 13 bases lay between the germline ends. Germline-derived CDR1 and CDR2 are SGHAT and FQNNGV. The CDR3 coding sequence is TGTGCCAGCAGCTACCTAGCGAGTCCGAACACTGAAGCTTTCTTT. Protein sequence: CASSYLASPNTEAFF.

The genes are TRBV9 and TRBJ2-5; tentative D call: TRBD1 (5 bases). This CDR3 is 14 amino acids long. In germline, CDR1 is SGDLS, CDR2 YYNGEE. Trimming removed 3 bases at V and 4 bases at J, with 13 bases between. CDR3: CASSDRVRGETQYF. CDR3 nucleotide sequence: TGTGCCAGCAGCGATCGAGTAAGGGGAGAGACCCAGTACTTC.

This clone was recorded only once. The chain uses TRBV14 and TRBJ2-7; 8 positions agree with TRBD2. Germline CDR1 SGHDN, CDR2 FVKESK. This CDR3 region has 15 residues. V gave up 5 bases and J gave up 4 bases; unmatched junction bases: 10. CDR3 amino acids: CASSTRIAGRYEQYF. In DNA form, the CDR3 reads TGTGCCAGCAGCACGCGGATAGCGGGGAGGTACGAGCAGTACTTC.

The rearrangement links TRBV2 to TRBJ2-5; no definite D call. The CDR3 contains 13 residues. Looked up from germline, CDR1 is SNHLY and CDR2 is FYNNEI. The V gene lost 6 bases and the J gene lost 4 bases, with 12 bases spanning the gap. The CDR3, as DNA: TGTGCCAGCAGACCGCGAACGGGAGAGACCCAGTACTTC. Translating gives CASRPRTGETQYF.

The rearrangement links TRBV27 to TRBJ1-4; 8 bases are shared with TRBD1. V was pared by 3 bases and J by 7 bases, with 10 bases of the junction left unmatched. Germline loops: CDR1 MNHEY, CDR2 SMNVEV (reference sequence). CDR3 length: 16 amino acids. This CDR3 is CASSLWAGGVSEKLFF. The CDR3 nucleotides read TGTGCCAGCAGTTTGTGGGCAGGGGGCGTGAGTGAAAAACTGTTTTTT.

The V call is TRBV6-5, the J call TRBJ2-5; D is possibly TRBD1 (5 bases). Trimming removed 5 bases from V and 11 bases from J, with 12 bases in between. This CDR3 comprises 11 residues. Germline CDR1 and CDR2: MNHEY and SVGAGI. The DNA of the CDR3 is TGTGCCAGCAGTGAAAGGGGCCAGCAGTACTTC. Its translation is CASSERGQQYF.

V usage is TRBV7-9 and J usage is TRBJ1-2; TRBD1 might be the D (6 bases). The germline V gene has CDR1 SEHNR and CDR2 FQNEAQ (reference sequence). V was shortened by 6 bases and J by 2 bases, with 13 bases between the two germline ends. The CDR3 length is 14 residues. CDR3 nucleotide sequence: TGTGCCAGCAGACAAACAGGGATAAACTATGGCTACACCTTC. The encoded protein is CASRQTGINYGYTF.

The V and J genes are TRBV4-2 and TRBJ1-1, with D hard to call. Germline V gene lookup returns CDR1 LGHNA and CDR2 YNFKEQ. V was cut by 0 bases and J by 3 bases, with 11 bases left in between. The CDR3 sequence is 15 residues long. This CDR3 is CASSQEIGKHTEAFF. The CDR3 bases are TGTGCCAGCAGCCAAGAAATCGGTAAACACACTGAAGCTTTCTTT.

The V gene is TRBV4-1, the J gene TRBJ2-3; TRBD1 matches at 12 bases. Germline V gives CDR1 MGHRA, CDR2 YSYEKL. This CDR3 is built from 17 residues. V was pared by 2 bases and J by 1 base, with 4 bases of the junction left unmatched. Written as DNA, the CDR3 is TGCGCCAGCAGCCAACCGGGACAGGGGGCCCGCACAGATACGCAGTATTTT. It translates to CASSQPGQGARTDTQYF.

V usage is TRBV5-6 and J usage is TRBJ2-1, with D hard to call. V was shortened by 0 bases and J by 9 bases, with 10 bases between the two germline ends. The CDR3 is 13 residues long. Germline V gene sequence: CDR1 SGHDT, CDR2 YYEEEE. CDR3 DNA sequence: TGTGCCAGCAGCTTGGCCGGAGTAGCTGAGCAGTTCTTC. Translating gives CASSLAGVAEQFF. Filled out from reference TRBV5-6 and TRBJ2-1, the complete variable domain reads DAGVTQSPTHLIKTRGQQVTLRCSPKSGHDTVSWYQQALGQGPQFIFQYYEEEERQRGNFPDRFSGHQFPNYSSELNVNALLLGDSALYLCASSLAGVAEQFFGPGTRLTVL.